This T cell receptor (beta chain) was identified during a study of T cell changes during pregnancy in multiple sclerosis. Sequencing used immunoSEQ multiplex PCR; TCRdb keeps in-frame clones, though not all of them. This repertoire shows about 61,000 clones, 70% to 90% found once; its top ten account for 1.5% to 2%. Germline CDR1 SGHTA, CDR2 FQGNSA. Deletions cut 5 bases from V and 5 bases from J, with 12 bases between. The CDR3 spans 13 residues. Sequenced here: peripheral blood, sampled in the first trimester of pregnancy. J is TRBJ2-5 and V is TRBV7-2; D perhaps matches TRBD2 (5 bases). The receptor was derived from a female donor with multiple sclerosis, enrolled in a pregnancy study. CDR3 sequence reads: CASSRGAVETQYF. CDR3 bases: TGTGCCAGCAGCCGGGGAGCGGTGGAGACCCAGTACTTC.